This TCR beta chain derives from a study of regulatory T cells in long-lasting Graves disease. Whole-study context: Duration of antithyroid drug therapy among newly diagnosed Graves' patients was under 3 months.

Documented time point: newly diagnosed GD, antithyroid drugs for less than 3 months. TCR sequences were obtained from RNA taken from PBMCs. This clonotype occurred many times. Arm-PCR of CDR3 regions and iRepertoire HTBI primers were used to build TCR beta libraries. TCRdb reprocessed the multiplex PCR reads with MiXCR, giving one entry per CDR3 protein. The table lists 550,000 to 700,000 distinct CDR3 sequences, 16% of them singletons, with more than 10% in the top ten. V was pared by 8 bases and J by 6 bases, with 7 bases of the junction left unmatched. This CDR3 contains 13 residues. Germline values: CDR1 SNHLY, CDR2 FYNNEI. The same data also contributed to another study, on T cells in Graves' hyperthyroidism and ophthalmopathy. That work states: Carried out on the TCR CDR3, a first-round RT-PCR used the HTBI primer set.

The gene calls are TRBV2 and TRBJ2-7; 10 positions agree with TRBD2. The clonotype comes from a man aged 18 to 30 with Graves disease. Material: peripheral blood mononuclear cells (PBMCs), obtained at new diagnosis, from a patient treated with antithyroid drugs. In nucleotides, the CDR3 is TGTGCCAGCGGTCCGGGACTAGCGATCGAGCAGTACTTC. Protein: CASGPGLAIEQYF.